This T cell receptor (beta chain) comes out of a study of blood T cells in healthy people across ages. Study-wide context: Capture via template switching afforded approximately one barcoded beta molecule per two T cells. Study outcomes and limitations: Per million T cells, TCR beta diversity dropped about linearly as age rose.

Concerning this clonotype: Its antigen is not identified.

Primers used in a second PCR of about 7 to 11 cycles were a sample-barcoded 5' primer and a J-beta primer mix. TCRdb ran MiXCR on the 5' RACE reads and lists one entry per CDR3 protein. The repertoire consists of approximately 830,000 distinct CDR3 sequences, with approximately 65% occurring once and the leading ten covering about a quarter. The sequence came from a man aged 30 to 39 in good health. The sample consisted of blood.

As DNA, the CDR3 is TGTGCCAGCAGACCACAGGGGGGGACCTACGAGCAGTACTTC. Translation: CASRPQGGTYEQYF. This sequence joins TRBV28 and TRBJ2-4, with a tentative D call TRBD1 (8 bases). Matching the DNA end better, TRBJ2-7 makes the J call doubtful. The CDR3 sequence is 14 residues long. CDR1 and CDR2 from the germline V gene are MDHEN and SYDVKM.